Listed below are T cell receptor beta chains from one sample, sequenced in a study of T cell responses to AZD1222 COVID-19 vaccine. Profiled with immunoSEQ multiplex PCR; TCRdb holds only in-frame clones, not every one. The table records roughly 100,000 clones, 70% to 90% of them present only once. Sequences were derived from peripheral blood, sampled on day 0 of AZD1222 vaccination. Receptor source: an adult in good health. The CDR3 runs from the conserved cysteine through the conserved F or W. The order of the fields is CDR3 length, clone size, V gene, D gene, CDR3 protein. A D gene is named only where the DNA matches it firmly. The size field is filled for only some rows; it gives once, few, many or a size class.

cdr3_length: 15
clone_size: -
v_call: TRBV7-8
d_call: -
cdr3_aa: CASSSQVGVAGELFF

cdr3_length: 10
clone_size: -
v_call: TRBV29-1
d_call: -
cdr3_aa: CSVGTPGYTF

cdr3_length: 12
clone_size: -
v_call: TRBV25-1
d_call: -
cdr3_aa: CASSGVWGGYTF

cdr3_length: 15
clone_size: -
v_call: TRBV5-1
d_call: -
cdr3_aa: CASSFQGGSNQPQHF

cdr3_length: 18
clone_size: -
v_call: TRBV5-1
d_call: TRBD1
cdr3_aa: CASSPVLFQGAGGTEAFF

cdr3_length: 14
clone_size: -
v_call: TRBV5-4
d_call: -
cdr3_aa: CASSLAGSGNTIYF

cdr3_length: 12
clone_size: -
v_call: TRBV7-3
d_call: -
cdr3_aa: CASSLSGTEAFF

cdr3_length: 14
clone_size: -
v_call: TRBV4-3
d_call: -
cdr3_aa: CASSQDGRGTEAFF

cdr3_length: 13
clone_size: medium-sized
v_call: TRBV2
d_call: -
cdr3_aa: CASSLTGPETQYF

cdr3_length: 15
clone_size: few
v_call: TRBV4-3
d_call: TRBD1
cdr3_aa: CASSTRTGTNTEAFF

cdr3_length: 16
clone_size: -
v_call: TRBV18
d_call: TRBD1
cdr3_aa: CASSPQTGTVNTEAFF

cdr3_length: 12
clone_size: -
v_call: TRBV20-1
d_call: TRBD2
cdr3_aa: CSASSGGGPEYF

cdr3_length: 11
clone_size: -
v_call: TRBV7-9
d_call: TRBD1
cdr3_aa: CASSSTGGLFF

cdr3_length: 16
clone_size: -
v_call: TRBV7-2
d_call: TRBD2
cdr3_aa: CASSHRTSPNTGELFF

cdr3_length: 13
clone_size: -
v_call: TRBV29-1
d_call: -
cdr3_aa: CSVDPGDHTEAFF

cdr3_length: 15
clone_size: -
v_call: TRBV15
d_call: -
cdr3_aa: CATSRDPGGRQPQHF

cdr3_length: 16
clone_size: -
v_call: TRBV7-2
d_call: TRBD1
cdr3_aa: CASSWGTGFVYNEQFF

cdr3_length: 14
clone_size: -
v_call: TRBV7-9
d_call: TRBD2
cdr3_aa: CASRHSGSYNEQFF

cdr3_length: 14
clone_size: once
v_call: TRBV7-6
d_call: -
cdr3_aa: CASSDVPSTGELFF

cdr3_length: 14
clone_size: -
v_call: TRBV19
d_call: -
cdr3_aa: CASSPKLSNEKLFF

cdr3_length: 13
clone_size: -
v_call: TRBV7-2
d_call: -
cdr3_aa: CASSLMDRAGYTF

cdr3_length: 15
clone_size: -
v_call: TRBV29-1
d_call: -
cdr3_aa: CSVGASTGANYGYTF

cdr3_length: 14
clone_size: -
v_call: TRBV5-1
d_call: -
cdr3_aa: CASSHRGGDSPLHF

cdr3_length: 14
clone_size: once
v_call: TRBV7-9
d_call: TRBD1
cdr3_aa: CASSLAGQGYGYTF

cdr3_length: 14
clone_size: -
v_call: TRBV9
d_call: -
cdr3_aa: CASSVGWVPEKLFF

cdr3_length: 13
clone_size: -
v_call: TRBV5-4
d_call: -
cdr3_aa: CASSLARSDEAFF

cdr3_length: 14
clone_size: -
v_call: TRBV30
d_call: -
cdr3_aa: CAWKWGHNNEKLFF

cdr3_length: 19
clone_size: -
v_call: TRBV9
d_call: -
cdr3_aa: CASSVALARPGAGANVLTF

cdr3_length: 13
clone_size: -
v_call: TRBV2
d_call: -
cdr3_aa: CASTRQAPGELFF

cdr3_length: 16
clone_size: -
v_call: TRBV7-2
d_call: TRBD1
cdr3_aa: CASSPQQGASNQPQHF

cdr3_length: 16
clone_size: -
v_call: TRBV5-6
d_call: TRBD2
cdr3_aa: CASSYQLAGTYNEQFF

cdr3_length: 15
clone_size: once
v_call: TRBV7-9
d_call: -
cdr3_aa: CASSLVSASNYGYTF

cdr3_length: 14
clone_size: once
v_call: TRBV25-1
d_call: -
cdr3_aa: CASTRGSLGNEQFF

cdr3_length: 15
clone_size: -
v_call: TRBV15
d_call: TRBD1
cdr3_aa: CATKRETGGTGELFF

cdr3_length: 12
clone_size: -
v_call: TRBV7-8
d_call: -
cdr3_aa: CASCLGQETQYF

cdr3_length: 14
clone_size: -
v_call: TRBV6-2/TRBV6-3
d_call: TRBD1
cdr3_aa: CASSQDREFQPQHF

cdr3_length: 15
clone_size: -
v_call: TRBV10-3
d_call: TRBD1
cdr3_aa: CAISESGQNNSPLHF